The clone carrying this T cell receptor beta chain was detected only a few times. The antigen is unknown. This entry belongs to a study of T cells in Graves' hyperthyroidism and ophthalmopathy. Patients showing uncontrolled infection, other autoimmune disease, pregnancy or lactation were ineligible. Isolation of PBMCs was performed on roughly 9 ml fresh peripheral blood. RNA transcripts gave rise to amplified TCR beta CDR3 regions. The HTBI set primed first-round TCR CDR3 RT-PCR. One entry per CDR3 protein results from TCRdb running MiXCR on the multiplex PCR reads. The repertoire holds 350,000 or so distinct CDR3 sequences, with around a fifth as singletons. V lost 2 bases, J lost 4 bases, and 12 bases lay in between. This CDR3 has 14 residues. Germline CDR1 reads SGDLS; CDR2 reads YYNGEE. Findings and limits, study-wide: Most clonotypes expanded in thyroid above 0.001 were likewise present in blood. Prediction of ophthalmopathy progression came a median around 7.1 months pre-onset.

The specimen was blood. The TCR sequence derives from a woman in her forties or fifties with Graves' hyperthyroidism. This chain uses TRBV9 with TRBJ1-1, with unresolved D. The CDR3 bases are TGTGCCAGCAGCGTGGCACTTTCGGGCACTGAAGCTTTCTTT. This encodes CASSVALSGTEAFF. Filled out from reference TRBV9 and TRBJ1-1, the complete variable domain reads DSGVTQTPKHLITATGQRVTLRCSPRSGDLSVYWYQQSLDQGLQFLIQYYNGEERAKGNILERFSAQQFPDLHSELNLSSLELGDSALYFCASSVALSGTEAFFGQGTRLTVV.